A single sample is the source of the 17 T cell receptor beta chains below, sequenced in a study of OX40 agonist ivuxolimab in advanced cancers. Libraries were prepared by immunoSEQ multiplex PCR; TCRdb keeps only in-frame clonotypes and omits some of them. The sample consists of about 150,000 clones, 90% to 95% of them appearing once. The sample was CD4+ or CD8+ T cells sorted from blood, taken in a trial of the OX40 agonist ivuxolimab. Receptors were obtained from an adult with an advanced solid tumor such as melanoma, head and neck, liver or kidney cancer.

The chain has TRBV7-2 and TRBJ1-1; 7 nucleotides align to TRBD1. Germline V gives CDR1 SGHTA, CDR2 FQGNSA. Germline trimming cut 6 bases from V and 5 bases from J; bases unmatched to any gene: 15. The CDR3 is made up of 16 amino acids. For the CDR3, the DNA is TGTGCCAGCAGGGTTCTCAGTCAGGGGGGGAGGACTGAAGCTTTCTTT. Its protein product is CASRVLSQGGRTEAFF.

V and J are TRBV11-2 and TRBJ2-2; no reliable D call. The CDR3 sequence is 15 residues long. V was trimmed by 5 bases and J by 1 base, leaving 11 bases between them. Germline V gives CDR1 SGHAT, CDR2 FQNNGV. The CDR3 here is CASSLYGMNTGELFF. The CDR3 region has the DNA TGTGCCAGCAGCCTCTACGGAATGAACACCGGGGAGCTGTTTTTT.

V usage is TRBV28 and J usage is TRBJ2-1, with D possibly matching TRBD2 (5 bases). Germline CDR1 reads MDHEN; CDR2 reads SYDVKM. The CDR3 has 16 residues. V was shortened by 8 bases and J by 0 bases, with 17 bases between the two germline ends. The CDR3 sequence: CASLGLGLNSYNEQFF. The DNA for the CDR3 is TGTGCCAGCTTAGGACTCGGGCTAAACTCCTACAATGAGCAGTTCTTC.

The chain has TRBV5-1 and TRBJ2-6; tentatively, D is TRBD1 (5 bases). The CDR3 spans 15 residues. Trimming stripped 4 bases from V and 2 bases from J, with 10 bases between. The germline CDR1 and CDR2 sequences are SGHRS and YFSETQ. The CDR3 DNA follows: TGCGCCAGCAGCGCCCAGGGTCCTGGGGCCAACGTCCTGACTTTC. As protein: CASSAQGPGANVLTF.

The chain combines TRBV6-6 with TRBJ2-2, with no clear D. V lost 4 bases, J lost 6 bases, and 15 bases lay in between. CDR3 length: 15 amino acids. CDR1 is MNHNY and CDR2 is SVGAGI in the germline V gene (reference sequence). Written as DNA, the CDR3 is TGTGCCAGCAGTTCCTACCCTCCTGGGGCCGGGGAGCTGTTTTTT. It codes for CASSSYPPGAGELFF.

The J gene is TRBJ2-1, the V gene TRBV7-6, with TRBD2 matching over 8 bases. The CDR3 has 17 amino acids. The trim removed 1 base at V and 4 bases at J, leaving 9 bases unmatched. Looked up from germline, CDR1 is SGHVS and CDR2 is FNYEAQ. CDR3 protein: CASSLGWAGGLYNEQFF. For the CDR3, the DNA is TGTGCCAGCAGCTTAGGGTGGGCGGGGGGCCTATACAATGAGCAGTTCTTC.

The V gene is TRBV19, the J gene TRBJ1-5; 7 positions match TRBD1. The CDR3 runs to 13 residues. J gave up 3 bases and V 8 bases, and 4 bases lay outside the gene matches. Germline V lookup: CDR1 LNHDA, CDR2 SQIVND (reference sequence). The CDR3 protein is CASAGQYNQPQHF. In DNA, the CDR3 is TGTGCCAGTGCGGGACAGTACAATCAGCCCCAGCATTTT.

This chain joins TRBV14 and TRBJ2-3; possible D gene TRBD2, 5 bases. V gave up 5 bases and J gave up 1 base, with 10 bases separating them. This CDR3 comprises 14 residues. CDR1 and CDR2 from the germline V gene are SGHDN and FVKESK. CDR3 amino acids: CASSARARTDTQYF. CDR3 nucleotides: TGTGCCAGCAGCGCGAGGGCCCGCACAGATACGCAGTATTTT. Full variable domain (remainder filled in from reference TRBV14 and TRBJ2-3): EAGVTQFPSHSVIEKGQTVTLRCDPISGHDNLYWYRRVMGKEIKFLLHFVKESKQDESGMPNNRFLAERTGGTYSTLKVQPAELEDSGVYFCASSARARTDTQYFGPGTRLTVL.

This clone was seen only a few times. The V gene is TRBV4-1, the J gene TRBJ1-2; TRBD1 might be the D (6 bases). CDR1 is MGHRA and CDR2 is YSYEKL in the germline V gene. The CDR3 is 13 amino acids. V dropped 2 bases and J dropped 8 bases, with 12 bases sitting between them. The CDR3 DNA reads as TGCGCCAGCAGCCAACCCGGACAGAGAGGCTACACCTTC. This gives the protein CASSQPGQRGYTF.

V usage is TRBV2 and J usage is TRBJ2-7; TRBD1 is a possible D gene (5 bases). The V gene lost 7 bases and the J gene lost 3 bases, with 10 bases spanning the gap. The CDR3 spans 12 residues. Per germline, CDR1 SNHLY and CDR2 FYNNEI. The CDR3: CASKNTGYEQYF. The CDR3, as DNA: TGTGCCAGCAAGAACACAGGCTACGAGCAGTACTTC. Supplemented by reference TRBV2 and TRBJ2-7, the full variable domain reads EPEVTQTPSHQVTQMGQEVILRCVPISNHLYFYWYRQILGQKVEFLVSFYNNEISEKSEIFDDQFSVERPDGSNFTLKIRSTKLEDSAMYFCASKNTGYEQYFGPGTRLTVT.

The genes are TRBV27 and TRBJ2-7; TRBD1 aligns across 10 bases. Germline V gives CDR1 MNHEY, CDR2 SMNVEV (reference sequence). CDR3 length equals 13 residues. V lost 6 bases, J lost 4 bases, and 3 bases stayed unmatched. The CDR3 DNA reads as TGTGCCAGCAGACTGGACAGGGGGTACGAGCAGTACTTC. Encoded protein: CASRLDRGYEQYF.

The chain uses TRBV10-2 and TRBJ2-7, with 7 bases matching TRBD1. The CDR3 totals 13 residues. V shed 7 bases and J 2 bases; nucleotides not matched to a gene: 5. Germline loops: CDR1 WSHSY, CDR2 SAAADI. CDR3: CASIGQVTYEQYF. The CDR3 region has the DNA TGCGCCAGCATTGGACAGGTAACCTACGAGCAGTACTTC.

The chain joins TRBV4-3 to TRBJ2-2; D call uncertain. The germline CDR1 and CDR2 sequences are LGHNA and YSLEER. Trimming removed 0 bases at V and 0 bases at J, with 14 bases between. The CDR3 is 18 amino acids. This CDR3 reads CASSQDRPGAANTGELFF. CDR3 nucleotide sequence: TGCGCCAGCAGCCAAGACCGTCCGGGCGCGGCGAACACCGGGGAGCTGTTTTTT.

J is TRBJ1-3 and V is TRBV5-5; TRBD1 might be the D (5 bases). Trimming removed 6 bases from V and 2 bases from J, with 15 bases in between. The CDR3 is 15 amino acids. Germline-derived CDR1 and CDR2 are SGHKS and YYEKEE (reference sequence). The CDR3 region has the DNA TGTGCCAGCAACCCACGGCCGGGACCTGGAAACACCATATATTTT. This codes for CASNPRPGPGNTIYF.

This chain uses TRBV19 with TRBJ1-1; 8 positions match TRBD1. V lost 7 bases, J lost 4 bases, and 8 bases stayed unmatched. Germline V gene lookup returns CDR1 LNHDA and CDR2 SQIVND (reference sequence). This CDR3 has 14 amino acids. CDR3 sequence (DNA): TGTGCCAGTACCCCAGGGGACAGGCCCACTGAAGCTTTCTTT. Protein sequence: CASTPGDRPTEAFF. Supplemented by reference TRBV19 and TRBJ1-1, the full variable domain reads DGGITQSPKYLFRKEGQNVTLSCEQNLNHDAMYWYRQDPGQGLRLIYYSQIVNDFQKGDIAEGYSVSREKKESFPLTVTSAQKNPTAFYLCASTPGDRPTEAFFGQGTRLTVV.

The chain couples TRBV11-3 to TRBJ2-5; 14 bases are shared with TRBD2. CDR1 is SGHNT, CDR2 YENEEA, per germline. V shed 5 bases and J 3 bases; nucleotides not matched to a gene: 2. CDR3 length: 15 residues. The CDR3 is CASSQGLAGEETQYF. The CDR3 coding sequence is TGTGCCAGCAGCCAGGGACTAGCGGGGGAAGAGACCCAGTACTTC.

V and J are TRBV29-1 and TRBJ2-7; D is undetermined. This CDR3 has 12 residues. Germline V CDR1 and CDR2: SQVTM, ANQGSEA. The V end was cut by 7 bases, the J end by 1 base, with 11 bases between. In DNA, the CDR3 is TGCAGCGGCCTCGGCGGATCCTACGAGCAGTACTTC. Translated: CSGLGGSYEQYF.